This TCR beta chain derives from a study of regulatory T cells in long-lasting Graves disease (dated by TCRdb to the early 2020s). With regard to the full study: Persistent Graves' disease meant more than 5 years of antithyroid drug treatment with TSH receptor autoantibodies that stayed positive. Persistent Graves' disease patients in the clinical cohort had taken antithyroid drugs for approximately ten years on average. TCR sequencing covered roughly 13 persistent and 20 or so newly diagnosed Graves' disease patients, 33 samples in total. The study was conducted in China and was registered as a clinical trial. Persistent Graves' disease patients were compared with newly diagnosed Graves' disease patients by peripheral blood TCR sequencing and RNA sequencing. Findings and caveats that apply to the study as a whole: Peripheral blood alone was examined, since thyroid tissue, which constituted the primary lesion, could not be accessed. Persistent Graves' disease patients showed lower TCR Shannon entropy and fewer highly expanded clones than newly diagnosed patients, suggesting clonal expansion. The authors acknowledged the small sample size as a limitation that may reduce accuracy. Sequencing and analysis were limited to the TCR beta chain. A larger number of public clonotypes was shared among persistent patients (around 3,000) than among newly diagnosed patients (roughly 980). TRBV28, TRBJ1-2 and TRBJ2-5 were preferentially used in persistent disease, while TRBV20-1 and TRBJ2-1 were favored in newly diagnosed disease.

The germline V gene provides CDR1 WSHSY and CDR2 SAAADI. A distance of 15 bases separates the germline ends of V and J, which lose 7 bases and 3 bases respectively. The CDR3 holds 14 amino acids from the cysteine to the phenylalanine. Kept here is only the CDR3 DNA, which spans 42 bases and is read in frame from base 1. Reading the label with the study, this specimen's time point is: persistent/refractory GD, antithyroid drugs over 5 years with positive TRAb. RNA was extracted from PBMCs in TRIzol for both TCR sequencing and RNA sequencing. The diagnosis of Graves' disease followed American Thyroid Association guidelines. Patients for the study were recruited at an endocrinology department in Xi'an, China. Each patient gave around 9 milliliters of peripheral blood, collected in an EDTA anticoagulant tube. Ficoll Paque Plus density gradient separation was used to isolate PBMCs, and no further T cell sorting was done. An Agilent 2100 Bioanalyzer and agarose gel were used to assess RNA quality, and a NanoDrop 2000 was used to measure RNA concentration.

This clonotype was recorded at least ten times. Its antigen remains undetermined. No base qualities exist here, and no much larger clone lies one base off it. The library came from multiplex PCR. The instrument given in TCRdb is Illumina HiSeq 4000. TCR beta libraries were built with iRepertoire HTBI primers and Arm-PCR amplification of CDR3 regions. Gel purification was performed on PCR products prior to sequencing. From the authors' description of their analysis: Gene usage analysis of CDR3 amino acid clonotypes used the approximately 62 TRBV and around 13 TRBJ segments found across samples. COPE and FqMerger were used to merge filtered high-quality paired reads into contigs. BLAST was used to align contigs to IMGT TRBV, TRBD and TRBJ reference genes, and CDR3 was defined according to IMGT. Clonotypes above 0.1% frequency were classified as highly expanded clones. Repertoire diversity was measured by Shannon entropy, and V-J evenness by the Gini coefficient. A clonotype was considered public if more than one individual shared it. TCRdb reprocessing: public reads trimmed at Q25 with fastp, clones called with MiXCR, in-frame beta chains kept. Records with the same CDR3 protein are collapsed into one entry carrying the most frequent genes and DNA. These V and J calls originate from TCRdb's pipeline instead of the authors' own analysis. The sample profile shows hundreds of thousands of distinct CDR3 sequences; less than 25% of them were found once. The ten largest clones capture more than 20% of the sample.

This receptor chain uses TRBV10-2 and TRBJ1-1; TRBD1 might be the D gene, on 5 matching bases. Sequencing used peripheral blood mononuclear cells (PBMCs), obtained when the disease was refractory, from a patient treated with antithyroid drugs. The receptor's source is a female donor with Graves disease. The nucleotides read TGCGCCAGCAACGTTTTCGGGGGAGACACTGAAGCTTTCTTT. This yields the protein CASNVFGGDTEAFF.